These T cell receptor beta chains were read from a single sample in a study of shared clonotypes between healthy human individuals. TCRdb's table, derived via immunoSEQ multiplex PCR, lists solely in-frame clones and lacks some. This sample has 2 million to 2.5 million clones, with 95% found just once. The sequenced material came from naive CD4+ T cells sorted from blood. The receptors shown here come from a man younger than 30 in good health. The conserved cysteine and the conserved F or W are not part of the CDR3 here. The order of the fields is CDR3 protein, V gene, clone size, CDR3 length. The listing skips clone size in some rows; elsewhere it reads once, few, many or a size class.

ASSSQGSTNEKLF,TRBV2,NA,13
ASSYGTGGKNIQY,TRBV7-2,once,13
ASSVGPLLGETQY,TRBV9,NA,13
ASSIRYLDTEAF,TRBV19,NA,12
AWSVRGGTEAF,TRBV30,few,11
ASSQTLGNTIY,TRBV4-2,NA,11
ASSWDLATNEKLF,TRBV7-9,NA,13
ASSSGLEGTQY,TRBV5-6,NA,11
ASSLGVGLAQY,TRBV7-2,NA,11
ASSQGPWTGYNEQF,TRBV4-3,NA,14
ASRAGSYEQY,TRBV7-2,NA,10
ASSSTGAYGYT,TRBV6-5,NA,11
ASSSLGQGVTDTQY,TRBV5-1,NA,14
ASSIEEHRPQPQH,TRBV19,NA,13
ASRGGSNTEAF,TRBV5-7,NA,11
ASSQDNFRPGEDTQY,TRBV4-1,once,15
ASSVGLAGETDTQY,TRBV2,NA,14
ASSPGGSYGYT,TRBV28,NA,11
ASSPTLRVAGGEETQY,TRBV18,NA,16
ASSLAAGDNTGELF,TRBV5-1,NA,14
ASSVWQGANTGELF,TRBV6-1,NA,14
ASSSAGTRAYEQY,TRBV5-4,NA,13
ASSSDRARLNEQF,TRBV11-2,NA,13